This T cell receptor beta chain is from a study of blood T cell repertoires in COVID-19. The germline V and J ends were trimmed by 1 base and 1 base, with 16 bases remaining between them. CDR3 length: 17 residues. Germline lookup yields CDR1 SGHNT and CDR2 YENEEA. The data were produced by immunoSEQ multiplex PCR, yet TCRdb's version contains in-frame clones alone and is incomplete. Of about 36,000 clones in the sample, 78% were seen once. The V call is TRBV11-3, the J call TRBJ2-5; unclear D gene. The specimen was peripheral blood. This TCR came from a man between 60 and 75 years old with acute or convalescent COVID-19. DNA of the CDR3: TGTGCCAGCAGCTTAGGTCAGAGTATGTACAGCCAAGAGACCCAGTACTTC. Protein sequence: CASSLGQSMYSQETQYF.